This entry concerns a single T cell receptor (beta chain). This sample was included in a study of blood T cell repertoires in COVID-19. Study-wide context: Sources were T cells, B-cell-depleted T cells, or PBMCs; the material itself was cDNA or gDNA.

Original processing notes: From reference gene primer amplification, estimates of nucleated cell counts were derived. Measured with immunoSEQ multiplex PCR; TCRdb has only the in-frame clones, and not every one. The V and J calls and the clone size are those of that table, but D and trimming were determined from the DNA. The repertoire has more than 25,000 clones, under 95% of them found once; the top ten carry roughly 7.9%. The TCR comes from a man aged 70-80 years with active or convalescent COVID-19. The sample consisted of peripheral blood.

Here the CDR3 reads CASSMGRGGYTF. The CDR3 DNA follows: TGTGCCAGCAGTATGGGGCGGGGTGGCTACACCTTC. J is TRBJ1-2 and V is TRBV7-3; possibly TRBD1 for D (5 bases). The CDR3 is 12 amino acids. The germline V gene has CDR1 SGHTA and CDR2 FQGTGA. The V end was cut by 6 bases, the J end by 7 bases, with 12 bases between.